The present T cell receptor beta chain was sequenced within a study of vaccination effects on CD4 cells after COVID-19. Study in general: Post-vaccine draws lagged the second dose by a median of 72 days.

Pools of viral peptides were used by the ViraFEST assay to expand antigen-specific CD4+ T cells ahead of sequencing. Having been cultured for roughly 9 days, the cells underwent CD4+ T cell isolation. Subjects were given two BNT162b2 or mRNA-1273 vaccine doses. Nobody among the vaccine recipients had prior SARS-CoV-2 infection (nucleocapsid antibodies were negative). Concerning this clone itself: The antigen is unknown.

Libraries were prepared by immunoSEQ multiplex PCR; TCRdb keeps only in-frame clonotypes and omits some of them. This table holds 25,000 to 40,000 clones, roughly 78% found once. Study-level points and caveats: After vaccination, at late timepoints, clones induced by infection and by vaccine contracted markedly.

CDR1 and CDR2 from the germline V gene are MNHEY and SMNVEV (reference sequence). The CDR3 is made up of 15 amino acids. With 7 bases removed from V and 4 bases from J, the gap between germline ends came to 17 bases. The sequence was obtained from a human donor who received a COVID-19 vaccine. Some clones in this sample may be carry-over from other donors' samples. The rearrangement joins TRBV27 to TRBJ2-1, with D unresolved. The source material was CD4+ T cells from PBMCs cultured with HCoV-NL63 spike peptides, sampled after COVID-19 vaccination. The CDR3 DNA follows: TGTGCCAGCACCCCCACCCCACCAGATTACAATGAGCAGTTCTTC. Amino acid sequence: CASTPTPPDYNEQFF.